Listed here are 21 T cell receptor beta chains from one sample, sequenced in a study of T-cell reconstitution after alpha-beta-depleted transplantation in children (dated by TCRdb to 2016 to 2018). Receptor amplification or capture employed PCR. The reads were generated on an Illumina HiSeq 2500. To normalize quantification of the TCRbeta repertoire, the TCR libraries were built with molecular barcoding that relied on unique molecular identifiers. Clones were called with MiXCR by TCRdb after fastp trimmed the public reads at Q25, and only in-frame beta chains were retained. Rows matching on CDR3 protein sequence are summarized as one entry with the most common DNA and genes. In all, the sample holds roughly 500,000 distinct CDR3 sequences, and about 17% of those were seen once. Clones ranked in the top ten supply approximately 3% of the sample. Sequencing used PBMCs from the stem cell graft donor, obtained from the stem cell graft. Receptors were obtained from a human donor who donated a stem cell graft to a child with acute lymphoblastic leukemia.

The sample holds a few counts of this clonotype. The V gene is TRBV20-1, the J gene TRBJ1-2; 7 bases fit TRBD1. Germline CDR1 DFQATT, CDR2 SNEGSKA (reference sequence). The V and J ends lost 3 bases and 4 bases, in that order; junction bases with no gene match: 8. CDR3 length equals 14 residues. The chain's CDR3 is CSASETGRGYGYTF. The CDR3 DNA follows: TGCAGTGCTAGCGAGACAGGGCGAGGCTATGGCTACACCTTC.

This clonotype came up a few times. The J gene is TRBJ2-1, the V gene TRBV9; D is undetermined. This CDR3 contains 14 residues. The germline CDR1 and CDR2 sequences are SGDLS and YYNGEE. V was shortened by 0 bases and J by 6 bases, with 10 bases between the two germline ends. CDR3: CASSVGGMGNEQFF. CDR3 bases: TGTGCCAGCAGCGTAGGGGGTATGGGCAATGAGCAGTTCTTC.

This clonotype was observed a few times. This chain joins TRBV7-9 and TRBJ2-3; TRBD1 matches 11 bases. CDR3 length equals 18 residues. Germline CDR1 SEHNR, CDR2 FQNEAQ (reference sequence). The ends lost 5 bases at V and 4 bases at J; junction bases unmatched: 14. In DNA form, the CDR3 reads TGTGCCAGCAGCCCTACTACCGGACAGGGGGCGGCCGCAGATACGCAGTATTTT. Protein product: CASSPTTGQGAAADTQYF.

The chain has TRBV5-1 and TRBJ2-1; D gene unclear. The CDR3 is 15 residues long. Trimming removed 5 bases from V and 4 bases from J, with 16 bases in between. Looked up from germline, CDR1 is SGHRS and CDR2 is YFSETQ. The CDR3 sequence is CASSKDGDRYNEQFF. In DNA form, the CDR3 reads TGCGCCAGCAGTAAGGACGGTGACCGTTACAATGAGCAGTTCTTC. The full variable domain, completed using reference TRBV5-1 and TRBJ2-1, is KAGVTQTPRYLIKTRGQQVTLSCSPISGHRSVSWYQQTPGQGLQFLFEYFSETQRNKGNFPGRFSGRQFSNSRSEMNVSTLELGDSALYLCASSKDGDRYNEQFFGPGTRLTVL.

This clonotype was seen more than once but under ten times. The V call is TRBV12-3 or TRBV12-4, the J call TRBJ2-1, with TRBD2 identical over 7 bases. The junction had 4 bases not matched to a gene; V was cut back by 3 bases and J by 2 bases. This CDR3 spans 15 amino acids. In DNA form, the CDR3 reads TGTGCCAGCAGTTTGCGGGAGAGCCCCTACAATGAGCAGTTCTTC. Protein sequence: CASSLRESPYNEQFF.

This clonotype was seen a few times. V and J are TRBV10-2 and TRBJ1-5; 7 bases fit TRBD1. Germline V gives CDR1 WSHSY, CDR2 SAAADI. V was pared by 8 bases and J by 0 bases, with 10 bases of the junction left unmatched. This CDR3 region has 16 residues. This chain's CDR3 is CASRQGGVYSNQPQHF. As DNA, the CDR3 is TGCGCCAGCCGTCAGGGGGGAGTGTATAGCAATCAGCCCCAGCATTTT.

The chain is built from TRBV27 and TRBJ2-1; D not certain. Germline values: CDR1 MNHEY, CDR2 SMNVEV (reference sequence). V was trimmed by 2 bases and J by 2 bases, leaving 7 bases between them. The CDR3 consists of 14 residues. CDR3 loop: CASSLRATYNEQFF. The DNA of the CDR3 is TGTGCCAGCAGTTTACGGGCTACCTACAATGAGCAGTTCTTC.

The sample holds a few counts of this clonotype. The CDR3 loop is CASSLTLSGIYNEQFF. CDR3 DNA: TGTGCCAGCAGCTTAACCTTATCCGGGATCTACAATGAGCAGTTCTTC. V gene TRBV7-3 combines with J gene TRBJ2-1; maybe TRBD2 (5 bases). CDR3 length equals 16 residues. CDR1 and CDR2 (germline): SGHTA, FQGTGA. V was pared by 0 bases and J by 3 bases, with 12 bases between.

This chain uses TRBV7-3 with TRBJ1-1, with D perhaps TRBD1 (5 bases). This CDR3 contains 14 residues. Trimming shortened V by 2 bases and J by 3 bases, and 10 bases separated the two germline ends. Germline V gene sequence: CDR1 SGHTA, CDR2 FQGTGA. The CDR3, as DNA: TGTGCCAGCAGCTTAGGGGGTCGACACACTGAAGCTTTCTTT. Translated, it gives CASSLGGRHTEAFF.

This chain joins TRBV24-1 and TRBJ1-2; D is uncertain. This CDR3 spans 13 amino acids. V dropped 3 bases and J dropped 1 base, with 5 bases sitting between them. The germline gives CDR1 KGHDR, CDR2 SFDVKD. CDR3 sequence reads: CATSDADNYGYTF. CDR3 nucleotide sequence: TGTGCCACCAGTGATGCAGATAACTATGGCTACACCTTC.

This clonotype came up a few times. The chain recombines TRBV2 with TRBJ2-1; 7 bases are a match to TRBD1. J lost 7 bases, V lost 1 base, and 7 bases had no gene match. CDR3 size: 15 residues. Germline CDR1 SNHLY, CDR2 FYNNEI. CDR3 coding DNA: TGTGCCAGCAGTGAAGTAGGGGGCAGGGGGAATGAGCAGTTCTTC. Amino acids: CASSEVGGRGNEQFF.

Comments on this clonotype: At one end, the junction sequence differs from germline, possibly due to a read error. CDR3 sequence: CCARDWVSGSSTDTQYF. The CDR3 DNA reads TGCTGTGCTAGAGATTGGGTTAGTGGTTCTAGCACAGATACGCAGTATTTT. The chain couples TRBV20-1 to TRBJ2-3; D not certain. CDR3 length equals 17 residues. Germline values: CDR1 DFQATT, CDR2 SNEGSKA (reference sequence).

This chain joins TRBV7-2 and TRBJ2-2; TRBD2 is a possible D gene (6 bases). Germline V gene sequence: CDR1 SGHTA, CDR2 FQGNSA. V lost 3 bases and J lost 2, with 16 bases in between. CDR3 length: 17 amino acids. DNA of the CDR3: TGTGCCAGCAGCTTCGGACGGGACGGGGGAAACACCGGGGAGCTGTTTTTT. It yields the protein CASSFGRDGGNTGELFF.

J is TRBJ1-1 and V is TRBV7-9; the D is unclear. With 1 base removed from V and 7 bases from J, the gap between germline ends came to 16 bases. Germline assignment: CDR1 SEHNR and CDR2 FQNEAQ (reference sequence). The CDR3 has 15 amino acids. The CDR3 DNA sequence: TGTGCCAGCAGCTTAGGACTACCCGAACGCAATGAAGCTTTCTTT. It is translated as CASSLGLPERNEAFF. The whole variable domain, filled in from reference TRBV7-9 and TRBJ1-1, reads DTGVSQNPRHKITKRGQNVTFRCDPISEHNRLYWYRQTLGQGPEFLTYFQNEAQLEKSRLLSDRFSAERPKGSFSTLEIQRTEQGDSAMYLCASSLGLPERNEAFFGQGTRLTVV.

V usage is TRBV3-1 and J usage is TRBJ2-1; D is undetermined. V lost 1 base, J lost 9 bases, and 7 bases lay in between. The CDR3 consists of 12 residues. CDR1 is LGHDT, CDR2 YNNKEL, per germline (reference sequence). In DNA form, the CDR3 reads TGTGCCAGCAGCCAAGGTTCCGGTGAGCAGTTCTTC. Protein sequence: CASSQGSGEQFF.

The V and J genes are TRBV5-1 and TRBJ2-1, with 9 nucleotides matching TRBD1. The CDR3 runs 15 residues. Germline V gene sequence: CDR1 SGHRS, CDR2 YFSETQ. Trimming took 2 bases from V and 5 from J; bases not matched to a gene: 5. CDR3 DNA: TGCGCCAGCAGCTTCGCGGGACAGGGTAACAATGAGCAGTTCTTC. It codes for CASSFAGQGNNEQFF.

This clonotype showed up just a few times. This chain uses TRBV10-3 with TRBJ2-7; maybe TRBD1 (5 bases). V was shortened by 2 bases and J by 7 bases, with 12 bases between the two germline ends. The CDR3 runs to 13 residues. Germline V gene sequence: CDR1 ENHRY, CDR2 SYGVKD. The CDR3 loop is CAISETAGNEQYF. CDR3 bases: TGTGCCATCAGTGAGACCGCAGGGAATGAGCAGTACTTC.

This clonotype occurred many times. V gene TRBV2 combines with J gene TRBJ1-4, with D unclear. V dropped 5 bases and J dropped 3 bases, with 10 bases sitting between them. CDR3 size: 14 residues. Germline V gene sequence: CDR1 SNHLY, CDR2 FYNNEI. The CDR3 here is CASSTYASNEKLFF. CDR3 DNA: TGTGCCAGCAGTACTTACGCTTCTAATGAAAAACTGTTTTTT.

The chain's CDR3 is CASSPDKTGELFF. Written as DNA, the CDR3 is TGTGCCAGCAGCCCGGATAAGACCGGGGAGCTGTTTTTT. The chain couples TRBV5-6 to TRBJ2-2; D uncertain. The V and J ends lost 4 bases and 5 bases respectively, with 9 bases between them. The germline CDR1 and CDR2 sequences are SGHDT and YYEEEE. This CDR3 spans 13 amino acids.

As concerns this clonotype: One end of the junction does not line up with germline, which may come from a read error. The rearrangement uses TRBV20-1 and TRBJ1-2, with D tentatively TRBD1 (6 bases). Germline V gives CDR1 DFQATT, CDR2 SNEGSKA (reference sequence). The length of the CDR3 is 17 residues. This chain's CDR3 is CCARRVLRQELRYGYTF. In nucleotides, the CDR3 is TGCTGTGCTAGAAGGGTCCTTCGACAGGAGTTGCGCTATGGCTACACCTTC.

This clonotype was picked up a small number of times. The chain is built from TRBV21-1 and TRBJ2-1; the table's D call, TRBD2, has no DNA check behind it. TRBV21-1 is termed a pseudogene. This CDR3 is 17 amino acids long. As DNA, the CDR3 is TGTGCCAGCAGCAAAGCTCGGACTAGCGGGAGCAGTTATGAGCAGTTCTTC. Residues: CASSKARTSGSSYEQFF.